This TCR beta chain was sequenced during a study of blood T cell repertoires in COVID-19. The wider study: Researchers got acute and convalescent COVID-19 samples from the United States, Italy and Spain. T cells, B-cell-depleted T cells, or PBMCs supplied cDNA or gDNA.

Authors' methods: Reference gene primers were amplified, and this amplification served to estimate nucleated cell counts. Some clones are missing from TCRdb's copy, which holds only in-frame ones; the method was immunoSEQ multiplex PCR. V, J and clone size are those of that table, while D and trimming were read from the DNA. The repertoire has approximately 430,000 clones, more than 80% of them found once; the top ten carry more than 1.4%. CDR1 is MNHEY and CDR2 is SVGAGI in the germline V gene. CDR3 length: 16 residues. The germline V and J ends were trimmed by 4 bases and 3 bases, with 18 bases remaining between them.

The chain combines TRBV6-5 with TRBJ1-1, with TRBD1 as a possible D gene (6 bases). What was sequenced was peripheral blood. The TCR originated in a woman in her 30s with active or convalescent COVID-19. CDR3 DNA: TGTGCCAGCAGTTCAACAGGGCGGTACTTGGACACTGAAGCTTTCTTT. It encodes CASSSTGRYLDTEAFF.